The 24 T cell receptor beta chains in this list originate from one sample, sequenced in a study. TCRdb processed the 5' RACE reads anew with MiXCR; each CDR3 protein has one entry. The sample contains 13,000 or so distinct CDR3 sequences, around 22% of which appear only once. The source material was naive CD4+ T cells sorted from blood. Subset indicated: naive CD4+ T cells, CD4+CD45RA+CD25-. These receptors came from a female donor with breast cancer.

The sample holds a few counts of this clonotype. The CDR3, as DNA: TGCGCCAGCAGCTTCGACCCTAGAGGACTAGAATATTTCTACGAGCAGTACTTC. Translated: CASSFDPRGLEYFYEQYF. The J gene is TRBJ2-7, the V gene TRBV5-1; 7 positions agree with TRBD2. Germline CDR1 and CDR2: SGHRS and YFSETQ. Germline trimming cut 2 bases from V and 3 bases from J; bases unmatched to any gene: 17. CDR3 size: 18 residues.

Notes on this clonotype: A much larger clone differs from this one at a single base, so this may be a read error. The chain couples TRBV6-5 to TRBJ2-1; D is uncertain. Germline assignment: CDR1 MNHEY and CDR2 SVGAGI. This CDR3 comprises 16 residues. V lost 4 bases and J lost 4, with 17 bases in between. The CDR3, as DNA: TGTGCCAGCAGTTCCGACAACCCCGAAGGGTACAATGAGCAGTTCTTC. It encodes CASSSDNPEGYNEQFF.

This clonotype was seen more than once but under ten times. This CDR3 fails to terminate in the conserved phenylalanine or tryptophan, so it likely reflects a read error. The genes are TRBV24-1 and TRBJ1-6; no clear D. V lost 0 bases, J lost 3 bases, and 5 bases lay in between. The germline CDR1 and CDR2 sequences are KGHDR and SFDVKD. The CDR3 totals 15 residues. The CDR3 is CATSDLRRYNSPLHG. Written as DNA, the CDR3 is TGTGCCACCAGTGATTTGCGACGCTATAATTCACCCCTCCACGGT.

This clonotype appeared many times. The chain uses TRBV5-1 and TRBJ2-5; no clear D gene. Trimming removed 0 bases from V and 7 bases from J, with 13 bases in between. The CDR3 is made up of 14 amino acids. Germline V gene data show CDR1 as SGHRS and CDR2 as YFSETQ. The CDR3 is CASSLEAQRSTQYF. The CDR3 DNA follows: TGCGCCAGCAGCTTGGAGGCCCAACGGTCGACCCAGTACTTC.

This chain connects TRBV9 to TRBJ2-1; the D gene is possibly TRBD1 (5 bases). Germline CDR1 reads SGDLS; CDR2 reads YYNGEE. CDR3 length: 13 residues. Trimming removed 3 bases at V and 6 bases at J, with 10 bases between. The CDR3 nucleotides read TGTGCCAGCAGCGGAACAGGCCCCAATGAGCAGTTCTTC. Translating gives CASSGTGPNEQFF.

For this clonotype: The germline gene is not matched at one end of the junction; a read error may be the cause. The chain employs TRBV5-1 and TRBJ1-5; D remains unclear. The CDR3 totals 13 residues. Germline CDR1 SGHRS, CDR2 YFSETQ. DNA for the CDR3: TGCGCCAGCAGCTTGGACGGGGATCAGCCCCAGCATTTC. Translating it yields CASSLDGDQPQHF.

As concerns this clonotype: At one of its ends the junction is not consistent with the germline gene, which may arise from a read error. CDR3 in DNA: TGTGCCAGCAGCCTACTAGGGCAGCTACGTACAGATACGCAGTACTTT. It encodes CASSLLGQLRTDTQYF. This rearrangement joins TRBV5-8 to TRBJ2-3; perhaps TRBD2 as D (5 bases). CDR3 size: 16 residues. Germline-derived CDR1 and CDR2 are SGHTS and YDEGEE.

This clonotype was counted at least ten times. The V gene is TRBV5-1, the J gene TRBJ2-7, with 13 bases that match TRBD2. Trimming cost V 2 bases and J 5 bases; bases outside gene matches: 1. The CDR3 spans 14 residues. Germline V gives CDR1 SGHRS, CDR2 YFSETQ. CDR3 residues: CASSLGTSGDEQYF. DNA for the CDR3: TGCGCCAGCAGCTTAGGGACTAGCGGGGACGAGCAGTACTTC.

Comments on this clonotype: The CDR3 ends on some other residue instead of the conserved phenylalanine or tryptophan, so this is likely a read error. V and J are TRBV6-5 and TRBJ1-3; no firm D call. With 6 bases removed from V and 7 bases from J, the gap between germline ends came to 16 bases. Germline V lookup: CDR1 MNHEY, CDR2 SVGAGI. This CDR3 has 14 residues. This CDR3 is CASRGFRKTNTIYL. For the CDR3, the DNA is TGTGCCAGCAGGGGGTTCAGGAAAACCAACACCATATATCTT.

This sequence joins TRBV18 and TRBJ2-1; D is ambiguous. Per the germline V gene, CDR1 is KGHSH and CDR2 is LQKENI. Trimming pared 6 bases from V and 5 bases from J, leaving 11 bases between. This CDR3 spans 13 amino acids. CDR3 residues: CASSNQLDNEQFF. In nucleotides, the CDR3 is TGTGCCAGCTCCAACCAATTGGACAATGAGCAGTTCTTC.

This clonotype qualifies as medium-sized. The chain couples TRBV5-1 to TRBJ2-5; D gene ambiguous. The V gene's germline CDR1 is SGHRS and CDR2 YFSETQ. V gave up 1 base and J gave up 2 bases, with 6 bases separating them. This CDR3 is built from 13 residues. Here the CDR3 reads CASSLTPQETQYF. CDR3 coding DNA: TGCGCCAGCAGCTTGACCCCACAAGAGACCCAGTACTTC.

About this clonotype: The conserved final phenylalanine or tryptophan is absent from the CDR3, which likely points to a read error. The chain has TRBV25-1 and TRBJ2-5, with a possible D match to TRBD2 (6 bases). CDR1 is MGHDK and CDR2 is SYGVNS in the germline V gene. CDR3 length: 16 residues. The V end was cut by 4 bases, the J end by 6 bases, with 21 bases between. The CDR3 nucleotides are TGTGCCAGCAGTGCCCCGTCGGTAGCGGTGTACAAGACCCAGTACCTC. Protein: CASSAPSVAVYKTQYL.

The chain employs TRBV29-1 and TRBJ2-7, with unresolved D. Trimming removed 7 bases from V and 7 bases from J, with 14 bases in between. CDR1 is SQVTM, CDR2 ANQGSEA, per germline. The CDR3 consists of 11 residues. The CDR3 DNA sequence: TGCAGCGGGGGAAGGGAAAATGAGCAGTACTTC. Its protein product is CSGGRENEQYF.

This clonotype was recorded at least ten times. J is TRBJ2-1 and V is TRBV20-1; TRBD1 matches at 7 bases. The CDR3 consists of 15 residues. Germline V gene sequence: CDR1 DFQATT, CDR2 SNEGSKA (reference sequence). The J segment lost 4 bases and the V segment lost 0 bases, leaving 6 bases of the junction unmatched. The CDR3 is CSARDRDSPYNEQFF. CDR3 sequence (DNA): TGCAGTGCTAGAGACCGGGACAGTCCTTACAATGAGCAGTTCTTC.

By sample share, this clonotype is medium-sized. This chain links TRBV5-1 with TRBJ1-6; 9 bases match TRBD1. Germline CDR1 is SGHRS and CDR2 is YFSETQ. J was trimmed by 7 bases and V by 3 bases; bases with no gene match: 5. The CDR3 sequence is 15 residues long. The CDR3 DNA follows: TGCGCCAGCAGCTCCCGGGACAGGGAGAATTCACCCCTCCACTTT. Amino acids: CASSSRDRENSPLHF.

This clonotype was found a few times. The chain has TRBV27 and TRBJ1-1; 7 bases align to TRBD1. Germline V gene sequence: CDR1 MNHEY, CDR2 SMNVEV (reference sequence). The CDR3 contains 14 residues. Trimming took 3 bases from V and 3 from J; bases not matched to a gene: 4. The CDR3 region is CASSLDRRDTEAFF. As DNA, the CDR3 is TGTGCCAGCAGTTTGGACAGGCGGGACACTGAAGCTTTCTTT.

This clonotype was seen a handful of times. The genes are TRBV6-2 or TRBV6-3 and TRBJ1-5; D is uncertain. Germline V gene lookup returns CDR1 MNHEY and CDR2 SVGEGT. Deletions cut 8 bases from V and 3 bases from J, with 8 bases between. The CDR3 contains 12 residues. The CDR3 region is CASRKNNQPQHF. In DNA form, the CDR3 reads TGTGCCAGCCGGAAAAACAATCAGCCCCAGCATTTT.

This clonotype has just a few counts. This could be a read error, since a much larger clone is one nucleotide away. The rearrangement uses TRBV12-3 or TRBV12-4 and TRBJ2-1; possibly TRBD2 for D (5 bases). CDR3 length: 13 residues. V was trimmed by 1 base and J by 8 bases, leaving 9 bases between them. CDR3 nucleotides: TGTGCCAGCAGTTTAGTAGCGAACGATGAGCAGTTCTTC. Encoded protein: CASSLVANDEQFF.

This clonotype counts as medium-sized (0.01 to 0.1%). The CDR3 reads CASSQEGTSPSYEQYF. The CDR3 coding sequence is TGTGCCAGCAGCCAAGAGGGGACTAGCCCCTCCTACGAGCAGTACTTC. This sequence joins TRBV4-2 and TRBJ2-7, with TRBD2 matching 9 bases. Germline V gene data show CDR1 as LGHNA and CDR2 as YNFKEQ. The CDR3 is 16 residues long. V gave up 0 bases and J gave up 0 bases; unmatched junction bases: 3.

This clonotype was seen repeatedly, ten times or more. The V and J genes are TRBV6-5 and TRBJ1-1; D unresolved. Looked up from germline, CDR1 is MNHEY and CDR2 is SVGAGI. The CDR3 extends over 16 amino acids. The V end lost 2 bases, the J end lost 0 bases, and 13 bases lay between the germline ends. CDR3 sequence (DNA): TGTGCCAGCAGTTACCTAGGTGGATTCCTGAACACTGAAGCTTTCTTT. It translates to CASSYLGGFLNTEAFF.

This clonotype has a handful of counts. V is TRBV6-5 and J is TRBJ1-3, with D uncertain. Germline loops: CDR1 MNHEY, CDR2 SVGAGI. This CDR3 contains 14 residues. V lost 6 bases and J 0 bases, leaving 9 bases between the germline ends. DNA of the CDR3: TGTGCCAGCAGGGGGTGCAACTCTGGAAACACCATATATTTT. Translation gives CASRGCNSGNTIYF.

Remarks on this clonotype: A junction boundary mismatches the germline segment, possibly from a read error. The J gene is TRBJ1-3, the V gene TRBV4-2; D unclear. This CDR3 region has 12 residues. Germline CDR1 and CDR2: LGHNA and YNFKEQ. CDR3 DNA sequence: TGTGCCAGCAGCCAAGGCTCGGGATCTCCGGTCTTT. As protein: CASSQGSGSPVF.

The chain links TRBV3-1 to TRBJ2-6, with D uncertain. The CDR3 sequence is 14 residues long. Trimming took off 4 bases at V and 0 bases at J, with 4 bases between the two ends. The germline V gene has CDR1 LGHDT and CDR2 YNNKEL (reference sequence). The CDR3 DNA is TGTGCCAGCAGCCTTCTCTCTGGGGCCAACGTCCTGACTTTC. Its protein is CASSLLSGANVLTF.

Points on this clonotype: It is likely a read error, because the conserved phenylalanine at the end of the CDR3 is missing. The DNA is left out, because the CDR3 cannot be placed on it with certainty; the CDR3 is given as TCRdb lists it. The V gene is TRBV2, the J gene TRBJ1-1. Including both end residues, the CDR3 is 14 amino acids long. From germline, CDR1 is SNHLY and CDR2 FYNNEI. CDR3 amino acids: CASSEALRGTEASL.